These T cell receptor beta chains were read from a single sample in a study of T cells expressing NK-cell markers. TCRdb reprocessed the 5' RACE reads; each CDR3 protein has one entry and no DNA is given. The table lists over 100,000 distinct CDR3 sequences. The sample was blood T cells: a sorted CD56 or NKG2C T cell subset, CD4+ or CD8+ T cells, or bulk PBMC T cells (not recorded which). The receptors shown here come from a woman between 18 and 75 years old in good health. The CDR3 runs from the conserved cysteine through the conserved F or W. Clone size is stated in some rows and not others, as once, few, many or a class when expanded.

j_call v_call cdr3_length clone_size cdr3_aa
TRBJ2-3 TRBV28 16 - CASSLDPLAVGDTQYF
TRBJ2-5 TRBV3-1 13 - CASSQFYQETQYF
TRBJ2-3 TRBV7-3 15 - CASSLLAGSADTQYF
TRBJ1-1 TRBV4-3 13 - CASSQGVVTEAFF
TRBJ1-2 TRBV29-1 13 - CSVEDVDGDGYNF
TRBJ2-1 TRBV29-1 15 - CSARGGGGAYNEQFF
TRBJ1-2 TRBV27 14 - CASSLDSRNYGYTF
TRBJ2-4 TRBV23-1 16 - CASSQKGLRAKNIQYF
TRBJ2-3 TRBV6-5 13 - CASSSRGGPAQYF
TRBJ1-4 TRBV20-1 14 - CSAPGGGQDEKLFF
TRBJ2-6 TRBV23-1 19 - CASSHLRRAKSSGANVLTF
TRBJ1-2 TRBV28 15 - CASSKRGLANYGYTF
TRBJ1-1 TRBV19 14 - CASSIGGVNTEAFF
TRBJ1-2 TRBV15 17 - CATSRDRSTGGRYGYTF
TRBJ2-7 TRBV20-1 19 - CSARGLAYRAGQSSYEQYF
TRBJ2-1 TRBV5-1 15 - CASSLDRASYNEQFF
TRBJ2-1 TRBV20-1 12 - CSARYAGDEQFF
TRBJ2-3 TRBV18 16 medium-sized CASSPTRGPSTDTQYF
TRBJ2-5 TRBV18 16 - CASSPGRPWNQETQYF
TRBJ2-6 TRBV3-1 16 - CASSQTGASGANVLTF
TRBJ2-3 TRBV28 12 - CATRGVTDTQYF
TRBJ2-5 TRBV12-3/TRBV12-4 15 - CASSFAVGLGETQYF
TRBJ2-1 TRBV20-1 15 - CSARTSGGSYNEQFF
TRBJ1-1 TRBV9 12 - CASSDSYTEAFF
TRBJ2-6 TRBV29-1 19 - CSVEAQGGTSSSGANVLTF
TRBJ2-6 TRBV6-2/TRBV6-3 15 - CASTARPSGANVLTF
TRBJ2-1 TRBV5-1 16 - CASSLAVASELNEQFF
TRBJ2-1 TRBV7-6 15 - CASSASGTGVHEQFF
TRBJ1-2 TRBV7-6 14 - CASSPHTDSYGYTF
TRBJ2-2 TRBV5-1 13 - CASSLAGSVELFF
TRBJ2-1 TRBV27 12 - CASSLGGGEQFF
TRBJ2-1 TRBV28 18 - CASSLPGPLGTSPHEQFF
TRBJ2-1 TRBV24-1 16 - CATSDRLAATVNEQFF
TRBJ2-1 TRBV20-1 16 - CSASPTSGTFYNEQFF
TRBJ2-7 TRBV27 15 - CASSYRTSGSYEQYF
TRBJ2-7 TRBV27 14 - CASSQLGEYNEQYF
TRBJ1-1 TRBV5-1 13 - CASSLAQDTEAFF
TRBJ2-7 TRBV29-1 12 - CSANAAGNEQYF
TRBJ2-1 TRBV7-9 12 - CASSFQYNEQFF
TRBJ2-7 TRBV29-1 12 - CGAASGSYEQYF
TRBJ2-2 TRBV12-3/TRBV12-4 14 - CASIWPMNTGELFF
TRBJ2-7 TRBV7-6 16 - CASSFGGTGNPYEQYF
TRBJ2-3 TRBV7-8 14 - CASSLGGGLDTQYF
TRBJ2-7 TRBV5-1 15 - CASSSPGTRDYEQYF
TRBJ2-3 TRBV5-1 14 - CAGLSGANTDTQYF
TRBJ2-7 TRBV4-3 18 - CASPGPNKLAGWSYEQYF
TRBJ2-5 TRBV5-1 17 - CASSSELAGLSQETQYF
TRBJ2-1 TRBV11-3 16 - CASSPTKDRGMDEQFF
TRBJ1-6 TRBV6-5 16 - CASSSPGHLRESPLHF
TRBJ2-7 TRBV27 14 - CASSGEPYDNEQYF
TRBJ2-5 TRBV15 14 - CATSRDPGQETQYF
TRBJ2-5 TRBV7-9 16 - CASSPHGREGWETQYF
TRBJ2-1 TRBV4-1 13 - CASSQPGYNEQFF
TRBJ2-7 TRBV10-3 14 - CATDESGVAYEQYF
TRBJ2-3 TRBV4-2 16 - CASSQELGASTDTQYF